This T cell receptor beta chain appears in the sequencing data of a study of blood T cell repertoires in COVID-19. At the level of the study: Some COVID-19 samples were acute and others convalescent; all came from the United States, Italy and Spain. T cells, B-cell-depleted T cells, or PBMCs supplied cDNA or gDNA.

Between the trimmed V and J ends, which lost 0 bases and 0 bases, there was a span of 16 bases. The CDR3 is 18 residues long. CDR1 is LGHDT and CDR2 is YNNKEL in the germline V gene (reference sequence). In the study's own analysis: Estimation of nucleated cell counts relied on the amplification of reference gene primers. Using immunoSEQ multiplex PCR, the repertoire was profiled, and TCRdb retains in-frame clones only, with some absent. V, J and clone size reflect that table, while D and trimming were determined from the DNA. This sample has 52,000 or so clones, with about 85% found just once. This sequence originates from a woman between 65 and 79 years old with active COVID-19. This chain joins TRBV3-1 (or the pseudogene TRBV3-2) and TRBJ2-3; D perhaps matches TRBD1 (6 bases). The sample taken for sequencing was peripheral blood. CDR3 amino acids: CASSQDGGDRTSTDTQYF. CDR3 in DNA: TGTGCCAGCAGCCAAGATGGAGGCGACAGGACCAGCACAGATACGCAGTATTTT.